Reported below is one T cell receptor beta chain. Antigen: not known. Using immunoSEQ multiplex PCR, the repertoire was profiled, and TCRdb retains in-frame clones only, with some absent. The profile shows more than 80,000 clones, around 90% of them singletons. The CDR3 extends over 17 amino acids. Trimming removed 0 bases at V and 1 base at J, with 13 bases between. CDR1 and CDR2 (germline): LGHDT, YNNKEL (reference sequence). The data were taken from a study of T cell responses to AZD1222 COVID-19 vaccine. The study, taken as a whole, reports: Repertoire sampling occurred only after the peak T cell response. Unmutated variant regions reportedly attract nearly half of all spike-specific TCRs. Only a handful of AZD1222 recipients, more than 5 in all, had baseline seropositivity.

The source is an adult in good health. The sample was peripheral blood, taken on day 0 of MenACWY control vaccination. V gene TRBV3-1 (or the pseudogene TRBV3-2) combines with J gene TRBJ1-3; D gene ambiguous. CDR3 coding DNA: TGTGCCAGCAGCCAAGATTTATGGATTCGGTCTGGAAACACCATATATTTT. Translated: CASSQDLWIRSGNTIYF.